This TCR beta chain appears in the sequencing data of a study of T cells in Graves' hyperthyroidism and ophthalmopathy. Calling Graves' hyperthyroidism stable meant ophthalmopathy did not progress within 18 months. Reasons for excluding patients were uncontrolled infection, other autoimmune disease, pregnancy or lactation. TCR beta CDR3 regions were amplified from RNA transcripts. The HTBI primer set served for first-round RT-PCR of the TCR CDR3. TCRdb re-called the multiplex PCR reads through MiXCR, storing one row per CDR3 protein. The sample holds about 560,000 distinct CDR3 sequences, 14% seen once. In its sample, this clonotype was seen many times. The sequencing sample was made of blood. The receptor's source is a woman between 40 and 50 years old with Graves' hyperthyroidism.

The CDR3 protein is CSVSGDYEQYF. In DNA, the CDR3 is TGCAGTGTTTCCGGGGACTACGAGCAGTACTTC. The rearrangement uses TRBV20-1 and TRBJ2-7; the D gene is possibly TRBD2 (5 bases). The germline gives CDR1 DFQATT, CDR2 SNEGSKA (reference sequence). V lost 7 bases and J lost 3, with 10 bases in between. This CDR3 comprises 11 residues.